This TCR beta chain was recorded in a study of control samples from healthy donors and cancer patients. Profiled with immunoSEQ multiplex PCR; TCRdb holds only in-frame clones, not every one. This table has 210,000 or so clones, roughly nine tenths appearing once. The CDR3 sequence is 16 residues long. V was pared by 5 bases and J by 4 bases, with 17 bases between. Looked up from germline, CDR1 is SGHTA and CDR2 is FQGTGA. The chain uses TRBV7-3 and TRBJ2-2, with D uncertain. The TCR comes from a man aged 30 to 39 in good health. The sample comprised blood. The chain's CDR3 is CASSPSVGSFTGELFF. CDR3 DNA sequence: TGTGCCAGCAGCCCATCGGTCGGCTCGTTCACCGGGGAGCTGTTTTTT.